The 28 T cell receptor beta chains given below trace back to one sample, sequenced in a study of early T cells in non-severe SARS-CoV-2 infection. TCRdb used MiXCR to reprocess the 5' RACE reads, holding one entry per CDR3 protein. This table holds some 61,000 distinct CDR3 sequences, 9.3% found once. Source material: whole blood. These receptors were obtained from an adult who was a healthcare worker with PCR-confirmed SARS-CoV-2 infection or an uninfected control (not recorded which).

This clonotype was counted many times. The chain combines TRBV3-1 with TRBJ1-6, with D perhaps matching TRBD1 (6 bases). Deletions cut 4 bases from V and 6 bases from J, with 10 bases between. The germline gives CDR1 LGHDT, CDR2 YNNKEL (reference sequence). The CDR3 contains 14 residues. The CDR3 coding sequence is TGTGCCAGCAGCCTTGGACAGACTAATTCACCCCTCCACTTT. Translated, it gives CASSLGQTNSPLHF.

This clonotype was found a few times. The rearrangement joins TRBV12-3 or TRBV12-4 to TRBJ1-6, with unresolved D. The germline V and J ends were trimmed by 6 bases and 0 bases, with 6 bases remaining between them. This CDR3 has 14 amino acids. The CDR3 bases are TGTGCCAGCAGAGGACCCTCCTATAATTCACCCCTCCACTTT. It yields the protein CASRGPSYNSPLHF.

This chain links TRBV5-1 with TRBJ2-7; possible D gene TRBD1, 6 bases. Per the germline V gene, CDR1 is SGHRS and CDR2 is YFSETQ. With 2 bases removed from V and 6 bases from J, the gap between germline ends came to 18 bases. CDR3 length equals 15 residues. The CDR3 DNA is TGCGCCAGCAGCTTATCCGGGACACTCGGCAGCGAGCAGTACTTC. Protein sequence: CASSLSGTLGSEQYF.

The rearrangement joins TRBV15 to TRBJ2-7, with 7 bases lining up with TRBD2. The CDR3 contains 13 residues. The germline V gene encodes CDR1 LNHNV and CDR2 YYDKDF (reference sequence). The V gene end was trimmed by 4 bases and the J gene end by 3 bases; junction bases not matched to a gene: 3. The CDR3: CATSTGEGYEQYF. Here the CDR3 DNA reads TGTGCCACCAGCACTGGGGAGGGCTACGAGCAGTACTTC. The entire variable domain, with the rest obtained from reference TRBV15 and TRBJ2-7, is as follows: DAMVIQNPRYQVTQFGKPVTLSCSQTLNHNVMYWYQQKSSQAPKLLFHYYDKDFNNEADTPDNFQSRRPNTSFCFLDIRSPGLGDTAMYLCATSTGEGYEQYFGPGTRLTVT.

This clonotype was detected only a few times. The chain employs TRBV3-1 and TRBJ1-2; D is possibly TRBD1 (5 bases). This CDR3 is built from 14 residues. From germline, CDR1 is LGHDT and CDR2 YNNKEL (reference sequence). Trimming stripped 0 bases from V and 8 bases from J, with 13 bases between. The chain's CDR3 is CASSQDFIRGGYTF. DNA for the CDR3: TGTGCCAGCAGCCAAGATTTTATAAGGGGCGGCTACACCTTC.

The chain employs TRBV10-3 and TRBJ1-1; D possibly corresponds to TRBD1 (5 bases). CDR3 length: 13 amino acids. Per the germline V gene, CDR1 is ENHRY and CDR2 is SYGVKD. V lost 5 bases and J 4 bases, leaving 11 bases between the germline ends. Here the CDR3 reads CAISPGLVTEAFF. CDR3 sequence (DNA): TGTGCCATCAGTCCAGGGTTGGTCACTGAAGCTTTCTTT.

This clonotype was seen ten or more times. The V call is TRBV28, the J call TRBJ2-3; no definite D call. The germline V gene encodes CDR1 MDHEN and CDR2 SYDVKM. The germline V and J ends were trimmed by 5 bases and 4 bases, with 10 bases remaining between them. This CDR3 is built from 13 residues. CDR3 DNA sequence: TGTGCCAGCAGTGTTAACATCGCAGATACGCAGTATTTT. It translates to CASSVNIADTQYF.

The V gene is TRBV11-2, the J gene TRBJ1-3; TRBD1 aligns across 8 bases. V lost 5 bases to trimming and J lost 6 bases; unmatched junction nucleotides: 3. Germline V gives CDR1 SGHAT, CDR2 FQNNGV. The CDR3 length is 13 residues. The CDR3 is CASSPTGENTIYF. The CDR3, as DNA: TGTGCCAGCAGCCCGACAGGGGAAAACACCATATATTTT.

This clonotype came up many times. The chain has TRBV6-1 and TRBJ2-7; D is unclear. Germline V gene sequence: CDR1 MNHNS, CDR2 SASEGT. The CDR3 sequence is 12 residues long. V lost 7 bases and J 3 bases, leaving 10 bases between the germline ends. The chain's CDR3 is CASMEVVYEQYF. The CDR3 bases are TGTGCCAGCATGGAAGTAGTCTACGAGCAGTACTTC.

This clonotype was observed at least ten times. This sequence joins TRBV4-1 and TRBJ2-7; maybe TRBD1 (6 bases). From germline, CDR1 is MGHRA and CDR2 YSYEKL. The V end was cut by 3 bases, the J end by 2 bases, with 11 bases between. The CDR3 has 14 amino acids. The CDR3 here is CASSHGTTTYEQYF. DNA for the CDR3: TGCGCCAGCAGCCACGGGACAACGACCTACGAGCAGTACTTC.

This clonotype was found a few times. The CDR3 loop reads CASSYTNTEAFF. The CDR3 region has the DNA TGTGCCAGCAGTTATACGAACACTGAAGCTTTCTTT. The chain combines TRBV12-3 or TRBV12-4 with TRBJ1-1; D ambiguous. The length of the CDR3 is 12 residues. The germline V and J ends were trimmed by 4 bases and 1 base, with 4 bases remaining between them.

This clonotype showed up many times. The rearrangement uses TRBV6-6 and TRBJ2-2; TRBD1 matches at 8 bases. Germline V lookup: CDR1 MNHNY, CDR2 SVGAGI (reference sequence). J lost 8 bases, V lost 2 bases, and 4 bases had no gene match. CDR3 length: 14 amino acids. The CDR3 DNA reads as TGTGCCAGCAGTTACACCCAGGGGGCAGGGGAGCTGTTTTTT. Its protein is CASSYTQGAGELFF.

With regard to this clonotype: A junction end diverges from the germline sequence, so it may reflect a read error. The chain combines TRBV7-2 with TRBJ2-5; possible D gene TRBD1, 5 bases. This CDR3 has 12 amino acids. From germline, CDR1 is SGHTA and CDR2 FQGNSA. The CDR3 loop reads CASRTYQETQYF. Written as DNA, the CDR3 is TGTGCTAGCAGGACATACCAAGAGACCCAGTACTTC.

This clonotype appeared a few times. The genes are TRBV5-4 and TRBJ2-2, with TRBD2 matching over 9 bases. The germline V gene encodes CDR1 SGHNT and CDR2 YYREEE (reference sequence). The CDR3 extends over 16 amino acids. V dropped 4 bases and J dropped 4; count of bases not matched to a gene: 8. CDR3 coding DNA: TGTGCCAGCAGCGATTTGACTAGCGGTGTCACCGGGGAGCTGTTTTTT. Its translation: CASSDLTSGVTGELFF.

There are many counts of this clonotype. The V gene is TRBV13, the J gene TRBJ2-2; D gene uncertain. CDR1 and CDR2 (germline): PRHDT, FYEKMQ (reference sequence). The CDR3 extends over 12 amino acids. V dropped 5 bases and J dropped 7 bases, with 8 bases sitting between them. For the CDR3, the DNA is TGTGCCAGCAGCCCCCAAAGCGGGGAGCTGTTTTTT. Translation: CASSPQSGELFF.

The V gene is TRBV5-6, the J gene TRBJ1-3; D gene uncertain. Between the trimmed V and J ends, which lost 2 bases and 0 bases, there was a span of 9 bases. Germline CDR1 and CDR2: SGHDT and YYEEEE. This CDR3 contains 15 residues. As DNA, the CDR3 is TGTGCCAGCAGCTTTACCAGGCGCTCTGGAAACACCATATATTTT. Its protein is CASSFTRRSGNTIYF.

The CDR3 here is CASRGDQETQYF. In DNA form, the CDR3 reads TGCGCCAGTCGGGGGGACCAAGAGACCCAGTACTTC. This chain uses TRBV10-2 with TRBJ2-5; 7 bases align to TRBD2. The CDR3 totals 12 residues. Germline V lookup: CDR1 WSHSY, CDR2 SAAADI. Losses at the gene ends were 9 bases for V and 0 bases for J; bases not matched to a gene: 1.

This clonotype was seen more than once but under ten times. The rearrangement uses TRBV29-1 and TRBJ1-5; tentative D call: TRBD1 (6 bases). There are 14 residues in the CDR3. Germline-derived CDR1 and CDR2 are SQVTM and ANQGSEA. The germline V and J ends were trimmed by 7 bases and 9 bases, with 22 bases remaining between them. CDR3 nucleotide sequence: TGCAGCGGACTACAGGGCGGCCTGACAACGCCCCAGCATTTT. Translating gives CSGLQGGLTTPQHF. The variable domain in full, completed from reference TRBV29-1 and TRBJ1-5, reads SAVISQKPSRDICQRGTSLTIQCQVDSQVTMMFWYRQQPGQSLTLIATANQGSEATYESGFVIDKFPISRPNLTFSTLTVSNMSPEDSSIYLCSGLQGGLTTPQHFGDGTRLSIL.

Many counts were recorded for this clonotype. This sequence joins TRBV7-6 and TRBJ2-3; 13 nucleotides agree with TRBD2. The CDR3 runs to 16 residues. Per germline, CDR1 SGHVS and CDR2 FNYEAQ. The trim removed 5 bases at V and 3 bases at J, leaving 5 bases unmatched. DNA for the CDR3: TGTGCCAGCAGCCCTGGGACTAGCGGGACTACAGATACGCAGTATTTT. As protein: CASSPGTSGTTDTQYF. Full variable domain (missing parts from reference TRBV7-6 and TRBJ2-3): GAGVSQSPRYKVTKRGQDVALRCDPISGHVSLYWYRQALGQGPEFLTYFNYEAQQDKSGLPNDRFSAERPEGSISTLTIQRTEQRDSAMYRCASSPGTSGTTDTQYFGPGTRLTVL.

This clonotype was recorded a few times. CDR3 region: CASSLVGDGNTIYF. The CDR3 nucleotides read TGTGCCAGCAGCTTGGTAGGGGATGGAAACACCATATATTTT. V is TRBV5-4 and J is TRBJ1-3; D may be TRBD1 (5 bases). CDR1 and CDR2 (germline): SGHNT, YYREEE (reference sequence). V shed 0 bases and J shed 3 bases, with 7 bases lying between them. The CDR3 consists of 14 residues.

The rearrangement links TRBV20-1 to TRBJ1-2; D is uncertain. Germline CDR1 reads DFQATT; CDR2 reads SNEGSKA (reference sequence). The CDR3 spans 13 residues. With 2 bases removed from V and 3 bases from J, the gap between germline ends came to 10 bases. The CDR3 region is CSARLARDYGYTF. For the CDR3, the DNA is TGCAGTGCTAGACTCGCCAGAGACTATGGCTACACCTTC.

On this clonotype itself: At one of its ends the junction is not consistent with the germline gene, which may arise from a read error. V is TRBV6-6 and J is TRBJ2-5, with D unresolved. CDR1 and CDR2 from the germline V gene are MNHNY and SVGAGI (reference sequence). The CDR3 extends over 11 amino acids. Here the CDR3 reads CASTHGQTQYF. The DNA for the CDR3 is TGTGCCAGCACTCATGGGCAGACGCAGTACTTC.

A remark on this clonotype: A read error may explain this, as a much larger clone is one base away. CDR3 nucleotide sequence: TGTGCCAGCCGTACGACTAGCACAGATACGCAGTATTTT. It codes for CASRTTSTDTQYF. J is TRBJ2-3 and V is TRBV6-1; no definite D call. Germline CDR1 is MNHNS and CDR2 is SASEGT. The CDR3 runs 13 residues. V was pared by 8 bases and J by 0 bases, with 9 bases between.

This chain joins TRBV7-9 and TRBJ2-3, with D hard to call. Germline V lookup: CDR1 SEHNR, CDR2 FQNEAQ (reference sequence). Trimming took off 2 bases at V and 6 bases at J, with 18 bases between the two ends. The CDR3 consists of 16 residues. The CDR3 DNA follows: TGTGCCAGCAGCTTATCGACGACGACCTTCAGGGATACGCAGTATTTT. This gives the protein CASSLSTTTFRDTQYF. Complete variable domain (other parts from reference TRBV7-9 and TRBJ2-3): DTGVSQNPRHKITKRGQNVTFRCDPISEHNRLYWYRQTLGQGPEFLTYFQNEAQLEKSRLLSDRFSAERPKGSFSTLEIQRTEQGDSAMYLCASSLSTTTFRDTQYFGPGTRLTVL.

This clonotype came up a few times. This sequence joins TRBV20-1 and TRBJ2-5, with 7 bases matching TRBD2. Germline trimming cut 1 base from V and 1 base from J; bases unmatched to any gene: 3. The CDR3 has 14 residues. CDR1 is DFQATT, CDR2 SNEGSKA, per germline (reference sequence). CDR3 protein: CSARGSGGQETQYF. The CDR3 DNA follows: TGCAGTGCTAGAGGATCGGGGGGCCAAGAGACCCAGTACTTC.

This clonotype has a handful of counts. This rearrangement joins TRBV4-1 to TRBJ2-2, with 9 bases that match TRBD2. Germline-derived CDR1 and CDR2 are MGHRA and YSYEKL. V lost 4 bases, J lost 5 bases, and 8 bases stayed unmatched. This CDR3 comprises 16 residues. CDR3 sequence: CASSPPGTSRTGELFF. CDR3 coding DNA: TGCGCCAGCAGCCCTCCCGGGACTAGCAGAACCGGGGAGCTGTTTTTT.

The chain recombines TRBV18 with TRBJ2-7; TRBD2 matches at 9 bases. CDR3 length equals 14 residues. Per germline, CDR1 KGHSH and CDR2 LQKENI. V trimming: 5 bases; J trimming: 2 bases; junction bases outside the gene matches: 4. CDR3 sequence: CASSSSGGPYEQYF. The CDR3 DNA reads TGTGCCAGCTCATCGAGCGGGGGGCCCTACGAGCAGTACTTC. The variable domain in full, with the rest retrieved from reference TRBV18 and TRBJ2-7, is NAGVMQNPRHLVRRRGQEARLRCSPMKGHSHVYWYRQLPEEGLKFMVYLQKENIIDESGMPKERFSAEFPKEGPSILRIQQVVRGDSAAYFCASSSSGGPYEQYFGPGTRLTVT.

The gene calls are TRBV6-1 and TRBJ2-5; D is perhaps TRBD1 (5 bases). V was cut by 7 bases and J by 0 bases, with 15 bases left in between. The CDR3 is made up of 15 amino acids. Germline CDR1 MNHNS, CDR2 SASEGT. The chain's CDR3 is CASTQGSLYQETQYF. CDR3 nucleotides: TGTGCCAGCACCCAGGGTAGCTTGTACCAAGAGACCCAGTACTTC.